The rows below give T cell receptor beta chains drawn from one sample of a study of long-term antiretroviral therapy in people with HIV. Sequencing was performed with immunoSEQ multiplex PCR; in TCRdb, only in-frame clones are kept and a portion is missing. The repertoire has 20,000 to 30,000 clones, around 80% of them found once; the top ten carry more than 8.5%. The sample here was unsorted PBMCs, taken 1.2 years after starting antiretroviral therapy. Source of these receptors: a woman in her thirties or forties with HIV. Each CDR3 is given with its conserved first and last residue. A D gene is named only where the DNA matches it firmly. A row's size may be missing; if present it is once, few, many or a size class.

v_call	d_call	j_call	clone_size	cdr3_aa	cdr3_nt
TRBV5-6	-	TRBJ1-4	-	CASSLVSRGLNEKLFF	TGTGCCAGCAGCTTGGTTTCAAGGGGCTTGAATGAAAAACTGTTTTTT
TRBV6-1	TRBD1	TRBJ1-2	-	CASSDPYRGPGYGYTF	TGTGCCAGCAGTGACCCCTACAGGGGGCCTGGCTATGGCTACACCTTC
TRBV4-2	TRBD1	TRBJ2-1	-	CASSQTGAQGYEQFF	TGTGCCAGCAGCCAAACAGGGGCGCAAGGGTATGAGCAGTTCTTC
TRBV7-9	-	TRBJ2-7	-	CASSLETYEQYF	TGTGCCAGCAGCTTAGAGACCTACGAGCAGTACTTC
TRBV7-8	-	TRBJ1-2	-	CASSLGTGSSNYGYTF	TGTGCCAGCAGCTTAGGGACGGGGTCCTCTAACTATGGCTACACCTTC
TRBV30	-	TRBJ1-3	few	CAWSVPHSGNTIYF	TGTGCCTGGAGTGTACCCCACTCTGGAAACACCATATATTTT
TRBV6-6	-	TRBJ1-4	-	CASSNRDPRGGEKLFF	TGTGCCAGCAGTAACCGGGACCCAAGAGGGGGAGAAAAACTGTTTTTT
TRBV19	-	TRBJ1-2	-	CASSSWDDYGYTF	TGTGCCAGTAGTAGTTGGGATGACTATGGCTACACCTTC
TRBV6-1	-	TRBJ1-4	-	CASSRGQTNEKLFF	TGTGCCAGCAGCCGAGGACAGACTAATGAAAAACTGTTTTTT
TRBV7-6	TRBD2	TRBJ2-7	few	CASGEGRSYEQYF	TGTGCCAGCGGGGAGGGCCGGTCCTACGAGCAGTACTTC
TRBV19	TRBD1	TRBJ1-1	-	CASSLGSGQLTEAFF	TGTGCCAGTAGTTTGGGCTCGGGACAGCTCACTGAAGCTTTCTTT
TRBV29-1	TRBD2	TRBJ2-1	-	CSVVAGGRGNEQFF	TGCAGCGTTGTAGCGGGAGGGCGAGGGAATGAGCAGTTCTTC
TRBV7-9	-	TRBJ2-6	-	CASSLEWGSGANVLTF	TGTGCCAGCAGCTTAGAATGGGGTTCTGGGGCCAACGTCCTGACTTTC
TRBV5-1	-	TRBJ1-2	-	CASRSEGEGYTF	TGCGCCAGCAGGAGCGAGGGGGAAGGCTACACCTTC
TRBV7-9	-	TRBJ2-7	-	CASSKTGVGEQYF	TGTGCCAGCAGCAAAACTGGGGTCGGCGAGCAGTACTTC
TRBV27	-	TRBJ1-1	few	CASKLLSFTEAFF	TGTGCCAGTAAACTTCTTAGTTTCACTGAAGCTTTCTTT
TRBV4-1	TRBD1	TRBJ1-2	-	CASSLGTEANYGYTF	TGCGCCAGCAGCCTTGGGACAGAAGCTAACTATGGCTACACCTTC
TRBV30	-	TRBJ2-1	-	CAWSVEGEQFF	TGTGCCTGGAGTGTAGAGGGTGAGCAGTTCTTC
TRBV5-7	TRBD1	TRBJ2-7	-	CASSWAATGATVQQYF	TGTGCCAGCAGCTGGGCGGCGACAGGGGCAACTGTACAGCAGTACTTC
TRBV15	TRBD2	TRBJ2-3	-	CATSTGDLAGGTDTQYF	TGTGCCACCAGCACAGGTGACCTAGCGGGGGGCACAGATACGCAGTATTTT
TRBV6-5	-	TRBJ1-3	-	CASRVPMGNTIYF	TGTGCCAGCAGGGTACCGATGGGAAACACCATATATTTT
TRBV11-2	-	TRBJ1-1	-	CASSLGIGTEAFF	TGTGCCAGCAGCTTAGGGATAGGTACTGAAGCTTTCTTT
TRBV5-4	TRBD2	TRBJ2-2	-	CASSDTIAGGQSGELFF	TGTGCCAGCAGCGATACGATAGCGGGGGGGCAGTCCGGGGAGCTGTTTTTT
TRBV27	TRBD2	TRBJ2-1	-	CASTTGLAGAGSYNEQFF	TGTGCCAGCACCACAGGACTAGCGGGGGCCGGCTCCTACAATGAGCAGTTCTTC
TRBV6-5	-	TRBJ1-2	-	CASCPPGTPGYTF	TGTGCCAGCTGCCCCCCTGGGACACCTGGCTACACCTTC
TRBV19	TRBD2	TRBJ2-1	-	CASTPGTTVNEQFF	TGTGCCAGTACGCCCGGGACTACCGTCAATGAGCAGTTCTTC
TRBV4-1	TRBD2	TRBJ2-5	-	CASSRVNLGLVAGETQYF	TGCGCCAGCAGCCGAGTAAATCTTGGACTAGTCGCTGGGGAGACCCAGTACTTC
TRBV30	-	TRBJ1-2	few	CAWSRDGRGGYTF	TGTGCCTGGTCCCGGGACGGGAGAGGTGGCTACACCTTC
TRBV2	-	TRBJ2-3	-	CASSEVLDTDTQYF	TGTGCCAGCAGTGAGGTTCTGGACACAGATACGCAGTATTTT
TRBV29-1	-	TRBJ2-1	-	CSVEANRVHEQFF	TGCAGCGTTGAAGCCAACAGGGTCCATGAGCAGTTCTTC
TRBV18	-	TRBJ2-5	-	CASSPGREETQYF	TGTGCCAGCTCACCAGGCAGAGAAGAGACCCAGTACTTC
TRBV11-2	TRBD1	TRBJ1-2	-	CASSFWGTDDYGYTF	TGTGCCAGCAGCTTCTGGGGGACAGACGACTATGGCTACACCTTC
TRBV4-1	-	TRBJ1-5	-	CASSQEGNYQMGQPQHF	TGCGCCAGCAGCCAAGAGGGGAACTATCAAATGGGTCAGCCCCAGCATTTT
TRBV5-4	-	TRBJ2-3	-	CASSLDSPDTQYF	TGTGCCAGCAGCCTGGACAGTCCAGATACGCAGTATTTT
TRBV21-1	-	TRBJ1-1	-	CASFDTEAFF	TGTGCCAGCTTTGACACTGAAGCTTTCTTT
TRBV5-1	TRBD1	TRBJ1-2	-	CASSLLTGEDGYTF	TGCGCCAGCAGCTTATTGACAGGGGAGGATGGCTACACCTTC
TRBV5-1	-	TRBJ2-5	-	CASSSFDGETQYF	TGCGCCAGCAGCTCGTTTGACGGTGAGACCCAGTACTTC
TRBV6-6	TRBD1	TRBJ1-1	-	CASSRSRTGNTEAFF	TGTGCCAGCAGTCGCTCCCGGACAGGGAACACTGAAGCTTTCTTT
TRBV11-2	-	TRBJ2-3	-	CASSLVVRPTTDTQYF	TGTGCCAGCAGCTTAGTGGTAAGACCGACCACAGATACGCAGTATTTT
TRBV9	TRBD1	TRBJ2-5	once	CASSPGQGARETQYF	TGTGCCAGCAGCCCCGGACAGGGGGCGCGGGAGACCCAGTACTTC
TRBV6-6	TRBD1	TRBJ2-5	-	CASSYSIGTGQYF	TGTGCCAGCAGTTACTCCATTGGGACAGGGCAGTACTTC
TRBV7-9	-	TRBJ1-1	once	CASSLVGVISMNTEAFF	TGTGCCAGCAGCTTAGTGGGGGTTATCTCTATGAACACTGAAGCTTTCTTT
TRBV27	-	TRBJ2-1	-	CASSLGGPYEQFF	TGTGCCAGCAGTTTAGGTGGGCCCTATGAGCAGTTCTTC
TRBV19	-	TRBJ1-2	-	CASSSGYRLLYGYTF	TGTGCCAGTAGTTCGGGATACAGGTTACTCTATGGCTACACCTTC
TRBV5-4	TRBD1	TRBJ2-3	-	CASSELQGVGTDTQYF	TGTGCCAGCAGCGAACTACAGGGGGTAGGCACAGATACGCAGTATTTT
TRBV11-2	-	TRBJ2-3	-	CASSLAGWADTQYF	TGTGCCAGCAGCTTGGCAGGGTGGGCAGATACGCAGTATTTT
TRBV10-3	TRBD1	TRBJ2-2	-	CAISNRGLAGELFF	TGTGCCATCAGTAACAGGGGGCTCGCCGGGGAGCTGTTTTTT
TRBV11-3	-	TRBJ2-4	-	CASSDGQLNIQYF	TGTGCCAGCAGCGACGGACAGTTAAACATTCAGTACTTC
TRBV5-8	-	TRBJ1-1	-	CASSLGSGYTEAFF	TGTGCCAGCAGCTTGGGTTCCGGGTACACTGAAGCTTTCTTT
TRBV4-3	TRBD2	TRBJ2-2	-	CASSQRPTSGATNTGELFF	TGCGCCAGCAGCCAACGTCCCACTAGCGGGGCTACGAACACCGGGGAGCTGTTTTTT
TRBV6-5	-	TRBJ1-5	-	CASSRDPYSNQPQHF	TGTGCCAGCAGCCGGGACCCTTATAGCAATCAGCCCCAGCATTTT
TRBV7-8	-	TRBJ2-5	-	CASSPPDGGLETQYF	TGTGCCAGCAGCCCCCCCGACGGGGGGCTGGAGACCCAGTACTTC
TRBV28	-	TRBJ2-3	once	CATSGGRKNTQYF	TGTGCCACCTCTGGTGGGCGGAAGAATACGCAGTATTTT